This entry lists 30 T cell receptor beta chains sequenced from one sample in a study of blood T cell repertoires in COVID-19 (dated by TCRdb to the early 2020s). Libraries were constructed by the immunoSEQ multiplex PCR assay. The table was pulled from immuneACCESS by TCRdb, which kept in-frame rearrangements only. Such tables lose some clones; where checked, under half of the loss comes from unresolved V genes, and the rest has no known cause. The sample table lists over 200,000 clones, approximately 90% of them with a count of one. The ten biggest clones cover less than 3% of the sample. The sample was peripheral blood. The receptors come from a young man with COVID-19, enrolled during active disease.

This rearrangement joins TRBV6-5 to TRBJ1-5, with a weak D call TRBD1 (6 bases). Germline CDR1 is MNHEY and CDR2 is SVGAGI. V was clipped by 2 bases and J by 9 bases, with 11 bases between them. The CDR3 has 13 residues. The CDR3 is CASSYRGLGPQHF. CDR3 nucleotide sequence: TGTGCCAGCAGTTACAGGGGGTTGGGGCCCCAGCATTTT.

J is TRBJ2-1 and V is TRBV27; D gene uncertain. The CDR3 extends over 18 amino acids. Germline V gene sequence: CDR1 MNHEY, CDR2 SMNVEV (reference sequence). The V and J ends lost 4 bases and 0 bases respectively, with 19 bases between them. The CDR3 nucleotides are TGTGCCAGCAGTTCCCACTATGGAAGTGGTCACTCCTACAATGAGCAGTTCTTC. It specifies CASSSHYGSGHSYNEQFF.

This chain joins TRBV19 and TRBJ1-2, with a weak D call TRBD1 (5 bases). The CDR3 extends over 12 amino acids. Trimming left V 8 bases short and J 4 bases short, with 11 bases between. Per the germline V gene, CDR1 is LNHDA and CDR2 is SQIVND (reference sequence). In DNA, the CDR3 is TGTGCCAGTGGGGGGATTGGCTATGGCTACACCTTC. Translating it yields CASGGIGYGYTF.

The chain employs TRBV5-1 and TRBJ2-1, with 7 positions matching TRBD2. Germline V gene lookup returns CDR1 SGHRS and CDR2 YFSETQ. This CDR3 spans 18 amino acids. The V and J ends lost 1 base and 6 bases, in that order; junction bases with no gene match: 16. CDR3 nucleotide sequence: TGCGCCAGCAGCTTGATCCCCCCCTCGGGAGGATTGGGCAATGAGCAGTTCTTC. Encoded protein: CASSLIPPSGGLGNEQFF.

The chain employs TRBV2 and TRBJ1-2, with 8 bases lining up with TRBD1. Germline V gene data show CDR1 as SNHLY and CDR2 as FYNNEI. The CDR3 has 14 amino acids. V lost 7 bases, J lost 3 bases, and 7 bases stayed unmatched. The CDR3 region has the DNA TGTGCCAGCAAGCGGACAGGGACGGACTATGGCTACACCTTC. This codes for CASKRTGTDYGYTF.

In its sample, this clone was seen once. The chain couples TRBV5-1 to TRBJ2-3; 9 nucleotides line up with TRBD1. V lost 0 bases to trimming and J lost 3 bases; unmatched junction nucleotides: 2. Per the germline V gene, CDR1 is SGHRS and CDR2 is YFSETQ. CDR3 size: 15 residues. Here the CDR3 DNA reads TGCGCCAGCAGCTTGGTGGGACAGGGAACAGATACGCAGTATTTT. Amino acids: CASSLVGQGTDTQYF.

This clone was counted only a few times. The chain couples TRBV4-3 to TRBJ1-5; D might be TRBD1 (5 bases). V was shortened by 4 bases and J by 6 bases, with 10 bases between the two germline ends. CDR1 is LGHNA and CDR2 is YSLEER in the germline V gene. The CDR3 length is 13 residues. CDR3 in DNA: TGCGCCAGCAGCCCAGGGCTAGGTCAGCCCCAGCATTTT. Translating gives CASSPGLGQPQHF.

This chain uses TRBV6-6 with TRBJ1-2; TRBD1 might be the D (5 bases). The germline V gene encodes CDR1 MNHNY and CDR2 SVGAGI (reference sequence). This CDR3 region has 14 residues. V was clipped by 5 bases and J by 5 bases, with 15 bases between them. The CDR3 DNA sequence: TGTGCCAGCAGTGCCGCGGGACGGACTTATGGCTACACCTTC. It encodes CASSAAGRTYGYTF.

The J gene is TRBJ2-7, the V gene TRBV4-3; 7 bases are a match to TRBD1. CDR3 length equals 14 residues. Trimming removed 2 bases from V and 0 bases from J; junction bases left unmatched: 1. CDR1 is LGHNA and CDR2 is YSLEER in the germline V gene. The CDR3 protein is CASSQRDSSYEQYF. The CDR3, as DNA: TGCGCCAGCAGCCAACGGGACAGCTCCTACGAGCAGTACTTC.

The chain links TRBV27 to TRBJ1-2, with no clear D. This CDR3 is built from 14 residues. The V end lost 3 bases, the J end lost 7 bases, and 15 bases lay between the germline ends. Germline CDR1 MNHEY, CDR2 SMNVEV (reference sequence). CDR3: CASSFVGSLGGYTF. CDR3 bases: TGTGCCAGCAGTTTTGTAGGGAGCTTGGGTGGCTACACCTTC.

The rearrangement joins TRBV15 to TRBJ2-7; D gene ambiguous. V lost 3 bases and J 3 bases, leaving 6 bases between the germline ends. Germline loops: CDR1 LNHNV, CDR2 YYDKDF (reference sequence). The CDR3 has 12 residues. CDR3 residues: CATSRADYEQYF. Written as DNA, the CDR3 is TGTGCCACCAGCAGGGCGGACTACGAGCAGTACTTC. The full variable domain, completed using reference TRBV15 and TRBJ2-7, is DAMVIQNPRYQVTQFGKPVTLSCSQTLNHNVMYWYQQKSSQAPKLLFHYYDKDFNNEADTPDNFQSRRPNTSFCFLDIRSPGLGDTAMYLCATSRADYEQYFGPGTRLTVT.

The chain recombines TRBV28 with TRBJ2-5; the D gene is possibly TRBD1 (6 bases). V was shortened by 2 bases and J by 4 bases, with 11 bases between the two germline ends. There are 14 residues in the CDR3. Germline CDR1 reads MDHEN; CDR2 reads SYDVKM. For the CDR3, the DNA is TGTGCCAGCAGTTTACAAACAGGGCTAGAGACCCAGTACTTC. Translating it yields CASSLQTGLETQYF.

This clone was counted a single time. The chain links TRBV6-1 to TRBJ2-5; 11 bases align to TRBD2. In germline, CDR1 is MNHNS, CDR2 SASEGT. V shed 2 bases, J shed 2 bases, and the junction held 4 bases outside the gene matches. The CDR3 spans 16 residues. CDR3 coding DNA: TGTGCCAGCAGTGAACTAGCGGGGGGCCCACAAGAGACCCAGTACTTC. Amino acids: CASSELAGGPQETQYF.

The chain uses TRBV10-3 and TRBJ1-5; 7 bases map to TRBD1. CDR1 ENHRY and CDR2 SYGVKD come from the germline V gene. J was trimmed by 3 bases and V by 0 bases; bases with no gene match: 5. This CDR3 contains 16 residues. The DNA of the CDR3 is TGTGCCATCAGTGAGTCAATGGGACAGTACAATCAGCCCCAGCATTTT. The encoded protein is CAISESMGQYNQPQHF.

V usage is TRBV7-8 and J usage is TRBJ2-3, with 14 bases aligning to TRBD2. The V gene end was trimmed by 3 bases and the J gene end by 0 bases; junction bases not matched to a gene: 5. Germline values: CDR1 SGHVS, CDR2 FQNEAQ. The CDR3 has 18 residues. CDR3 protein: CASSLGLAGAPSTDTQYF. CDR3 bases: TGTGCCAGCAGCTTGGGACTAGCGGGGGCCCCTAGCACAGATACGCAGTATTTT.

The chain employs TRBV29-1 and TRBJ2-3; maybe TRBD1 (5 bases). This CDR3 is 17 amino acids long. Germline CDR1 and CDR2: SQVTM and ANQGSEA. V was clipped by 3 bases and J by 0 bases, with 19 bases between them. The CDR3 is CSVDPEFQGTSTDTQYF. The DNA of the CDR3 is TGCAGCGTTGACCCCGAGTTCCAGGGTACCAGCACAGATACGCAGTATTTT.

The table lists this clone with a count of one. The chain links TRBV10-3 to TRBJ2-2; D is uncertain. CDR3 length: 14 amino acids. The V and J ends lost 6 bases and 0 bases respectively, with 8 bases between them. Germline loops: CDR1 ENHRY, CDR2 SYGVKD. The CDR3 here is CAISGLPNTGELFF. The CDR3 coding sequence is TGTGCCATCAGCGGTTTACCGAACACCGGGGAGCTGTTTTTT.

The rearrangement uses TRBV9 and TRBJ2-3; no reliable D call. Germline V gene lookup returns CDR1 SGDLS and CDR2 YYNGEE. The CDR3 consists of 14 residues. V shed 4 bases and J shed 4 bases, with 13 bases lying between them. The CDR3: CASSTSMGPDTQYF. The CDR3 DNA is TGTGCCAGCAGCACCTCGATGGGCCCAGATACGCAGTATTTT.

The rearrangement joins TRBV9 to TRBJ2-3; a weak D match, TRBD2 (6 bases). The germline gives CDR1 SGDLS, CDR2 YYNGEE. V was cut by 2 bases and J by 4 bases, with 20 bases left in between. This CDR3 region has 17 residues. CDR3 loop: CASSVGMIGGVADTQYF. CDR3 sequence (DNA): TGTGCCAGCAGCGTTGGAATGATCGGGGGAGTGGCAGATACGCAGTATTTT.

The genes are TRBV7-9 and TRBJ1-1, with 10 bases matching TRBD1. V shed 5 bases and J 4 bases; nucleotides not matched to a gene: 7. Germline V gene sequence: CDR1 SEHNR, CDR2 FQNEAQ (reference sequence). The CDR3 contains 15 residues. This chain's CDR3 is CASSDSRDRGTEAFF. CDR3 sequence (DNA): TGTGCCAGCAGCGACTCCCGGGACAGGGGCACTGAAGCTTTCTTT.

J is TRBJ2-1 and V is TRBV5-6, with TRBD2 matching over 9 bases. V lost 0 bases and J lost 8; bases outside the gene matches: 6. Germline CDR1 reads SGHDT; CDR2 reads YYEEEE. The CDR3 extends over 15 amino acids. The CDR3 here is CASSLGSGGFDEQFF. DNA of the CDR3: TGTGCCAGCAGCTTGGGTAGCGGGGGTTTTGATGAGCAGTTCTTC. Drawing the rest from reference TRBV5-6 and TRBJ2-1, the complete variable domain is DAGVTQSPTHLIKTRGQQVTLRCSPKSGHDTVSWYQQALGQGPQFIFQYYEEEERQRGNFPDRFSGHQFPNYSSELNVNALLLGDSALYLCASSLGSGGFDEQFFGPGTRLTVL.

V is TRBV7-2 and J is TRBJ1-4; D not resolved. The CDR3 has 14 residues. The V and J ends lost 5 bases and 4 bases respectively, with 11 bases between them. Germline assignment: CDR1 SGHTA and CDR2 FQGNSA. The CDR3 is CASSPNPGNEKLFF. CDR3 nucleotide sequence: TGTGCCAGCAGCCCAAACCCCGGTAATGAAAAACTGTTTTTT.

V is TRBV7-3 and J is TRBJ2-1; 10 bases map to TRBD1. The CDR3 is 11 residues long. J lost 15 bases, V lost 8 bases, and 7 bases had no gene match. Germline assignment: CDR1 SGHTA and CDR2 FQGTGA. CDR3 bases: TGTGCCAGCGGAGGGACAGGGGTTTTGTTCTTC. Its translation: CASGGTGVLFF.

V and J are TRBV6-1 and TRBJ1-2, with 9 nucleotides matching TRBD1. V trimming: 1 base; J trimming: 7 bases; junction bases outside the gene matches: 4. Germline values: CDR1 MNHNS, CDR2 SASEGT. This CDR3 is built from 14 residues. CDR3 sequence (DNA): TGTGCCAGCAGTGAAGACAGGGGGCTCGGTGGCTACACCTTC. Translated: CASSEDRGLGGYTF.

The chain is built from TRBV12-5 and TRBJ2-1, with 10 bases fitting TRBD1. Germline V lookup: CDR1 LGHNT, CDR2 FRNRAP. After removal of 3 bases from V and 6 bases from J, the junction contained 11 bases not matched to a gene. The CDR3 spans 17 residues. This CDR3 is CASGFSLGTGEGNEQFF. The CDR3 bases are TGTGCTAGTGGTTTCTCTTTGGGGACAGGGGAAGGCAATGAGCAGTTCTTC.

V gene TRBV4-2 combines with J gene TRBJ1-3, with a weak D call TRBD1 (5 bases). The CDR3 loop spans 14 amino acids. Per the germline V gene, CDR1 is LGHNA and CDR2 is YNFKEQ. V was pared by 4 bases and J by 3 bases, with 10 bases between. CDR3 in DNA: TGTGCCAGCAGCCCACCGGGGGGTGGAAACACCATATATTTT. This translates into CASSPPGGGNTIYF.

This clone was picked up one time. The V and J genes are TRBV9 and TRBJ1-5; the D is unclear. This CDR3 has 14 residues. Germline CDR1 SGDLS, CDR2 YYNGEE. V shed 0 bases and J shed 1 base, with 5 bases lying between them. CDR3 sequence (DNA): TGTGCCAGCAGCGTAGGAGCGAGCAATCAGCCCCAGCATTTT. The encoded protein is CASSVGASNQPQHF.

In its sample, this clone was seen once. The CDR3 spells CASSPERGSSYNEQFF. The DNA of the CDR3 is TGTGCCAGCTCACCAGAGCGGGGTAGCTCCTACAATGAGCAGTTCTTC. The chain couples TRBV18 to TRBJ2-1, with 7 bases lining up with TRBD2. Trimming removed 2 bases from V and 0 bases from J; junction bases left unmatched: 4. Germline-derived CDR1 and CDR2 are KGHSH and LQKENI. The CDR3 runs to 16 residues.

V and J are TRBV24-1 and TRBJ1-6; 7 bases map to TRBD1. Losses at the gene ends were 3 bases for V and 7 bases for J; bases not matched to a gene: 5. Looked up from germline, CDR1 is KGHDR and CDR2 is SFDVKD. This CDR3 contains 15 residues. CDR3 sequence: CATSDPGTVNSPLHF. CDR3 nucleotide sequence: TGTGCCACCAGTGATCCCGGGACAGTAAATTCACCCCTCCACTTT.

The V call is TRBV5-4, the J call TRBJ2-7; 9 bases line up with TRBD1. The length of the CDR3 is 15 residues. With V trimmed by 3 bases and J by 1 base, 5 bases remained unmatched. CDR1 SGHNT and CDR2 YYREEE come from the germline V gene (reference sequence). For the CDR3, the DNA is TGTGCCAGCAGCTCTTCGGACAGGGGATCCTACGAGCAGTACTTC. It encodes CASSSSDRGSYEQYF.